Shown below are 3 T cell receptor beta chains from a single sample sequenced in a study of blood T cells in healthy people across ages. It was with a sample-barcoded 5' primer and a J-beta primer mix that a second PCR of about 6 to 11 cycles was run. TCRdb re-analysed the 5' RACE reads in MiXCR, keeping a single row per CDR3 protein. Of about 760,000 distinct CDR3 sequences in the sample, 45% to 70% were seen once. Sequenced: blood. These receptors were taken from a middle-aged man in good health.

This clonotype was detected only once. The chain is built from TRBV2 and TRBJ2-3; 9 bases fit TRBD2. Germline V CDR1 and CDR2: SNHLY, FYNNEI. The trim removed 5 bases at V and 0 bases at J, leaving 6 bases unmatched. This CDR3 is 16 amino acids long. DNA for the CDR3: TGTGCCAGCAGTCCCCCTAGCGGGGAGAGCACAGATACGCAGTATTTT. The encoded protein is CASSPPSGESTDTQYF.

This clonotype came up a few times. This rearrangement joins TRBV4-1 to TRBJ1-3, with D possibly matching TRBD1 (6 bases). V lost 0 bases and J 3 bases, leaving 21 bases between the germline ends. The germline gives CDR1 MGHRA, CDR2 YSYEKL. The CDR3 runs 19 residues. The CDR3 protein is CASSQDGRTIAGDGNTIYF. The CDR3 coding sequence is TGCGCCAGCAGCCAAGATGGTCGGACTATAGCAGGGGATGGAAACACCATATATTTT.

V usage is TRBV19 and J usage is TRBJ2-6; unclear D gene. Trimming took off 7 bases at V and 0 bases at J, with 10 bases between the two ends. CDR3 length: 15 residues. Germline CDR1 and CDR2: LNHDA and SQIVND (reference sequence). The CDR3 sequence: CASTERISGANVLTF. CDR3 DNA: TGTGCCAGTACCGAGAGGATCTCTGGGGCCAACGTCCTGACTTTC. Together with reference TRBV19 and TRBJ2-6, the CDR3 gives the full variable domain: DGGITQSPKYLFRKEGQNVTLSCEQNLNHDAMYWYRQDPGQGLRLIYYSQIVNDFQKGDIAEGYSVSREKKESFPLTVTSAQKNPTAFYLCASTERISGANVLTFGAGSRLTVL.